Presented here are 21 T cell receptor beta chains from one specimen sequenced in a study of T-cell memory formation after mild COVID-19. TCRdb reanalysed the 5' RACE reads using MiXCR and keeps one entry per CDR3 protein. Here the sample spans around 99,000 distinct CDR3 sequences, approximately 15% being singletons. Sequenced material: PBMCs or a T cell subset sorted from them (not recorded which). The source of these receptors is a man between 18 and 29 years old who had mild COVID-19 (a few samples of this study predate the infection). Cell type and time point are not known.

This clonotype was observed a handful of times. The CDR3 here is CAISPDYEQYF. The CDR3 DNA reads TGTGCCATCAGTCCCGACTACGAGCAGTACTTC. V and J are TRBV10-3 and TRBJ2-7; D unclear. The CDR3 contains 11 residues. With 5 bases removed from V and 3 bases from J, the gap between germline ends came to 5 bases. Germline values: CDR1 ENHRY, CDR2 SYGVKD.

The chain joins TRBV7-9 to TRBJ2-3, with D uncertain. This CDR3 region has 13 residues. V lost 5 bases and J lost 10, with 16 bases in between. Germline V CDR1 and CDR2: SEHNR, FQNEAQ (reference sequence). The chain's CDR3 is CASSPTDWESQYF. In nucleotides, the CDR3 is TGTGCCAGCAGCCCCACCGACTGGGAATCGCAGTATTTT.

The chain couples TRBV15 to TRBJ1-1; D is uncertain. In germline, CDR1 is LNHNV, CDR2 YYDKDF (reference sequence). The ends were cut back, 6 bases at V and 3 bases at J, with 11 bases in the middle. This CDR3 has 13 residues. Written as DNA, the CDR3 is TGTGCCACCAGGACCAGGTGGGACACTGAAGCTTTCTTT. Protein product: CATRTRWDTEAFF.

This sequence joins TRBV4-3 and TRBJ2-7; 8 nucleotides line up with TRBD1. CDR1 LGHNA and CDR2 YSLEER come from the germline V gene. The CDR3 covers 15 residues. V trimming: 0 bases; J trimming: 4 bases; junction bases outside the gene matches: 5. The CDR3: CASSQDGTGWYEQYF. CDR3 sequence (DNA): TGCGCCAGCAGCCAAGACGGGACAGGTTGGTACGAGCAGTACTTC.

In its sample, this clonotype was seen many times. V is TRBV4-1 and J is TRBJ1-1; possible D gene TRBD1, 5 bases. Germline lookup yields CDR1 MGHRA and CDR2 YSYEKL. This CDR3 is 13 amino acids long. V was cut by 2 bases and J by 1 base, with 5 bases left in between. The CDR3 here is CASSQTGNTEAFF. As DNA, the CDR3 is TGCGCCAGCAGCCAAACAGGGAACACTGAAGCTTTCTTT.

This clonotype was seen many times. The rearrangement links TRBV12-3 or TRBV12-4 to TRBJ1-1, with D possibly TRBD1 on 5 matching bases. The V end lost 5 bases, the J end lost 0 bases, and 10 bases lay between the germline ends. The CDR3 runs 14 residues. CDR3 protein: CASSVQGLNTEAFF. CDR3 DNA sequence: TGTGCCAGCAGTGTCCAGGGACTGAACACTGAAGCTTTCTTT.

The chain carries TRBV5-1 and TRBJ2-3, with D maybe TRBD2 (5 bases). CDR1 is SGHRS, CDR2 YFSETQ, per germline. The CDR3 length is 16 residues. V lost 0 bases, J lost 1 base, and 12 bases lay in between. In nucleotides, the CDR3 is TGCGCCAGCAGCTTGGCCCAGGCGGGTGGCACAGATACGCAGTATTTT. Translated, it gives CASSLAQAGGTDTQYF.

This clonotype came up many times. The V and J genes are TRBV6-5 and TRBJ1-1; D remains ambiguous. The germline CDR1 and CDR2 sequences are MNHEY and SVGAGI. This CDR3 region has 14 residues. V lost 1 base and J 3 bases, leaving 9 bases between the germline ends. This CDR3 is CASSYLTSDTEAFF. The CDR3, as DNA: TGTGCCAGCAGTTACTTGACGTCGGACACTGAAGCTTTCTTT.

The chain employs TRBV7-8 and TRBJ2-2, with D possibly TRBD1 on 5 matching bases. The CDR3 covers 13 residues. Germline assignment: CDR1 SGHVS and CDR2 FQNEAQ. Deletions cut 7 bases from V and 7 bases from J, with 13 bases between. CDR3 DNA sequence: TGTGCCAGCACCCACAGGTCGTACGGGGAGCTGTTTTTT. It translates to CASTHRSYGELFF.

The chain has TRBV7-2 and TRBJ2-6; D gene ambiguous. The germline V and J ends were trimmed by 11 bases and 4 bases, with 21 bases remaining between them. The CDR3 is 16 amino acids. Germline loops: CDR1 SGHTA, CDR2 FQGNSA. The CDR3 nucleotides are TGTGCCGAACCGGGCTTGAAGGGCTCAGGGGCCAACGTCCTGACTTTC. Residues: CAEPGLKGSGANVLTF. The variable domain in full, completed from reference TRBV7-2 and TRBJ2-6, reads GAGVSQSPSNKVTEKGKDVELRCDPISGHTALYWYRQSLGQGLEFLIYFQGNSAPDKSGLPSDRFSAERTGGSVSTLTIQRTQQEDSAVYLCAEPGLKGSGANVLTFGAGSRLTVL.

In its sample, this clonotype was seen a few times. This rearrangement joins TRBV2 to TRBJ2-7, with 8 bases lining up with TRBD2. In germline, CDR1 is SNHLY, CDR2 FYNNEI. J was trimmed by 3 bases and V by 5 bases; bases with no gene match: 9. This CDR3 is built from 15 residues. CDR3 sequence (DNA): TGTGCCAGCAGTCGCCGGGGGGGTCCCTACTACGAGCAGTACGTC. Translated: CASSRRGGPYYEQYV.

This clonotype showed up just a few times. The genes are TRBV28 and TRBJ2-3; TRBD2 aligns across 8 bases. Trimming cost V 8 bases and J 2 bases; bases outside gene matches: 12. This CDR3 region has 16 residues. Germline assignment: CDR1 MDHEN and CDR2 SYDVKM. For the CDR3, the DNA is TGTGCCAGCTCAACCTATGGACTAGCACCCACAGATACGCAGTATTTT. Translated, it gives CASSTYGLAPTDTQYF.

The chain has TRBV6-5 and TRBJ2-3; D is unresolved. CDR1 and CDR2 from the germline V gene are MNHEY and SVGAGI. The CDR3 contains 11 residues. V was trimmed by 8 bases and J by 4 bases, leaving 7 bases between them. The CDR3 bases are TGTGCCAGCGGGCCGGCAGATACGCAGTATTTT. Protein product: CASGPADTQYF.

V is TRBV4-1 and J is TRBJ1-5; 10 positions match TRBD1. Trimming at V came to 1 base and at J to 7 bases, leaving 7 bases not matched to a gene. The length of the CDR3 is 16 residues. Per the germline V gene, CDR1 is MGHRA and CDR2 is YSYEKL. The DNA of the CDR3 is TGCGCCAGCAGCCAAGGGGGGACAGGGGAGGGGCAGCCCCAGCATTTT. This codes for CASSQGGTGEGQPQHF.

This clonotype was found a few times. CDR3 residues: CASSVSASSPYGYTF. The CDR3 nucleotides are TGCGCCAGCAGTGTGTCGGCATCCTCACCCTATGGCTACACCTTC. The chain employs TRBV10-2 and TRBJ1-2; no clear D gene. This CDR3 is 15 amino acids long. Germline V lookup: CDR1 WSHSY, CDR2 SAAADI. Trimming cost V 4 bases and J 4 bases, with 16 bases left between them.

The rearrangement joins TRBV28 to TRBJ2-2; a possible D gene is TRBD2 (5 bases). CDR1 is MDHEN, CDR2 SYDVKM, per germline. V was clipped by 2 bases and J by 5 bases, with 9 bases between them. CDR3 size: 14 residues. The DNA of the CDR3 is TGTGCCAGCAGTTTAACGGGGTATACCGGGGAGCTGTTTTTT. Encoded protein: CASSLTGYTGELFF.

The chain employs TRBV15 and TRBJ2-7; TRBD2 matches 11 bases. This CDR3 contains 15 residues. V lost 4 bases to trimming and J lost 0 bases; unmatched junction nucleotides: 2. The V gene's germline CDR1 is LNHNV and CDR2 YYDKDF (reference sequence). The CDR3 nucleotides are TGTGCCACCAGCACTAGCGGGGGGAGCTCCTACGAGCAGTACTTC. Its translation: CATSTSGGSSYEQYF.

The V and J genes are TRBV27 and TRBJ2-3, with TRBD2 matching over 9 bases. CDR1 is MNHEY, CDR2 SMNVEV, per germline (reference sequence). The trim removed 3 bases at V and 1 base at J, leaving 5 bases unmatched. CDR3 length equals 16 residues. The CDR3 DNA reads TGTGCCAGCAGTTTCGTAGCGGGGGACGGCACAGATACGCAGTATTTT. Translated, it gives CASSFVAGDGTDTQYF.

This clonotype occurred many times. This rearrangement joins TRBV27 to TRBJ1-5; TRBD1 aligns across 9 bases. J was trimmed by 3 bases and V by 6 bases; bases with no gene match: 3. The CDR3 length is 14 residues. The germline V gene has CDR1 MNHEY and CDR2 SMNVEV (reference sequence). CDR3 sequence: CASREQGANQPQHF. The CDR3 DNA sequence: TGTGCCAGCAGGGAACAGGGGGCCAATCAGCCCCAGCATTTT.

This clonotype was found a few times. The chain is built from TRBV6-5 and TRBJ2-7; D is tentatively TRBD1 or TRBD2 (5 bases each). The CDR3 extends over 13 amino acids. Germline V gene data show CDR1 as MNHEY and CDR2 as SVGAGI. Trimming removed 2 bases from V and 2 bases from J, with 7 bases in between. The CDR3 loop reads CASSYGGPYEQYF. CDR3 nucleotides: TGTGCCAGCAGTTACGGGGGACCCTACGAGCAGTACTTC.

This clonotype was counted between two and nine times. This rearrangement joins TRBV19 to TRBJ2-7; 10 nucleotides match TRBD1. The V and J ends lost 5 bases and 3 bases, in that order; junction bases with no gene match: 7. This CDR3 region has 15 residues. Germline CDR1 is LNHDA and CDR2 is SQIVND (reference sequence). This CDR3 is CASSPGTGAGYEQYF. CDR3 bases: TGTGCCAGTAGTCCGGGGACAGGGGCTGGCTACGAGCAGTACTTC. The full variable domain, rest sourced from reference TRBV19 and TRBJ2-7, is DGGITQSPKYLFRKEGQNVTLSCEQNLNHDAMYWYRQDPGQGLRLIYYSQIVNDFQKGDIAEGYSVSREKKESFPLTVTSAQKNPTAFYLCASSPGTGAGYEQYFGPGTRLTVT.